These 13 T cell receptor beta chains were all obtained from the same sample, sequenced in a study of CD4 T cell repertoires and nickel. One entry per CDR3 protein, called by TCRdb with MiXCR from the RT-PCR reads. The sample includes around 410 distinct CDR3 sequences, less than 50% of them seen just once. Sequences were obtained from CD4+ T cells from blood, not recorded whether cultured. The origin of the receptors is a human donor in a nickel allergy study, with or without nickel allergy (not recorded which). It is not recorded whether this sample comes from one donor or several.

This clonotype was observed a handful of times. The V gene is TRBV19, the J gene TRBJ1-1, with 7 nucleotides matching TRBD1. Germline CDR1 is LNHDA and CDR2 is SQIVND (reference sequence). V lost 8 bases, J lost 3 bases, and 6 bases stayed unmatched. This CDR3 has 13 residues. CDR3 region: CASSHTGDTEAFF. CDR3 nucleotide sequence: TGTGCCAGTTCACATACAGGGGACACTGAAGCTTTCTTT.

The V gene is TRBV20-1, the J gene TRBJ1-3; 7 bases line up with TRBD1. Germline V gives CDR1 DFQATT, CDR2 SNEGSKA (reference sequence). J was trimmed by 2 bases and V by 5 bases; bases with no gene match: 6. CDR3 length equals 14 residues. CDR3 amino acids: CSARRQGAGNTIYF. The DNA for the CDR3 is TGCAGTGCTCGAAGACAGGGTGCTGGAAACACCATATATTTT.

The table lists this clonotype with a count of one. J is TRBJ1-4 and V is TRBV20-1; 7 bases match TRBD1. The trim removed 6 bases at V and 8 bases at J, leaving 9 bases unmatched. The CDR3 contains 13 residues. CDR1 DFQATT and CDR2 SNEGSKA come from the germline V gene (reference sequence). CDR3 sequence: CSARDSGHEKLFF. CDR3 DNA sequence: TGCAGTGCCCGGGACAGTGGGCACGAAAAACTGTTTTTT.

J is TRBJ1-2 and V is TRBV24-1, with TRBD1 matching over 7 bases. Germline CDR1 reads KGHDR; CDR2 reads SFDVKD. J lost 6 bases, V lost 1 base, and 7 bases had no gene match. This CDR3 has 15 amino acids. CDR3 region: CATSDFRGGAHGYTF. DNA of the CDR3: TGTGCCACCAGTGATTTTCGAGGGGGCGCGCATGGCTACACCTTC.

This clonotype showed up just a few times. The J gene is TRBJ1-5, the V gene TRBV12-3 or TRBV12-4, with 7 bases aligning to TRBD1. J was trimmed by 3 bases and V by 6 bases; bases with no gene match: 8. The CDR3 contains 15 residues. CDR3 nucleotides: TGTGCCAGCAGCGACAGGGCCCTAGACAATCAGCCCCAGCATTTT. The encoded protein is CASSDRALDNQPQHF.

This clonotype was counted a few times. The V and J genes are TRBV9 and TRBJ2-3, with 10 nucleotides matching TRBD2. The V segment lost 2 bases and the J segment 5 bases; nucleotides outside the gene matches: 8. Germline V gene lookup returns CDR1 SGDLS and CDR2 YYNGEE. The CDR3 length is 16 residues. The CDR3 region has the DNA TGTGCCAGCAGCGTTACTAGCGGGGAGATGGGAGATACGCAGTATTTT. It translates to CASSVTSGEMGDTQYF.

This clonotype was detected once. The V call is TRBV20-1, the J call TRBJ2-4; TRBD1 or TRBD2 may be the D gene (5 bases each). The V and J ends lost 4 bases and 3 bases respectively, with 16 bases between them. In germline, CDR1 is DFQATT, CDR2 SNEGSKA (reference sequence). The CDR3 is made up of 15 amino acids. In DNA, the CDR3 is TGCAGTGCTACTCCAGGGTTGAGGGGCAAAAACATTCAGTACTTC. This translates into CSATPGLRGKNIQYF.

The count of this clonotype is one. The V call is TRBV6-1, the J call TRBJ1-2; 7 bases match TRBD1. The junction had 15 bases not matched to a gene; V was cut back by 7 bases and J by 4 bases. Germline CDR1 and CDR2: MNHNS and SASEGT. CDR3 length equals 16 residues. Written as DNA, the CDR3 is TGTGCCAGCACCATACAGGGGCCTTCGCGAGGCTATGGCTACACCTTC. It yields the protein CASTIQGPSRGYGYTF.

The rearrangement links TRBV6-1 to TRBJ1-5; 9 nucleotides line up with TRBD1. After removal of 4 bases from V and 5 bases from J, the junction contained 0 bases not matched to a gene. CDR1 is MNHNS, CDR2 SASEGT, per germline. The CDR3 is made up of 13 amino acids. The CDR3 DNA is TGTGCCAGCAGTGGGGACAGGGATCAGCCCCAGCATTTT. Its protein is CASSGDRDQPQHF.

In its sample, this clonotype was seen a few times. V is TRBV12-3 or TRBV12-4 and J is TRBJ1-1, with D perhaps matching TRBD1 (5 bases). CDR3 length equals 16 residues. Trimming took off 5 bases at V and 8 bases at J, with 24 bases between the two ends. Here the CDR3 DNA reads TGTGCCAGCAGTCCCGATGAAGGACATCTGAAAAGAGAAGCTTTCTTT. It specifies CASSPDEGHLKREAFF.

CDR3 sequence (DNA): TGTGCCAGCAGTTTCCACCTCCGGGGGACTGAAGCTTTCTTT. It encodes CASSFHLRGTEAFF. This sequence joins TRBV12-3 or TRBV12-4 and TRBJ1-1, with D perhaps matching TRBD1 (5 bases). Trimming shortened V by 3 bases and J by 5 bases, and 13 bases separated the two germline ends. The CDR3 is made up of 14 amino acids.

The CDR3 coding sequence is TGTGCCACCAGTGATCCTAGGACTAGCGGGAGGGCCTCCTACAATGAGCAGTTCTTC. It translates to CATSDPRTSGRASYNEQFF. The chain combines TRBV24-1 with TRBJ2-1; 15 bases agree with TRBD2. Germline lookup yields CDR1 KGHDR and CDR2 SFDVKD. The V and J ends lost 3 bases and 0 bases, in that order; junction bases with no gene match: 5. This CDR3 comprises 19 residues.

This clonotype has a handful of counts. The chain is built from TRBV6-5 and TRBJ2-7; 10 bases are shared with TRBD1. V lost 8 bases to trimming and J lost 0 bases; unmatched junction nucleotides: 4. The CDR3 is 14 amino acids. CDR1 is MNHEY, CDR2 SVGAGI, per germline. CDR3 DNA sequence: TGTGCCAGCGGCAGGACAGGGGGCTCCTACGAGCAGTACGTC. Translated, it gives CASGRTGGSYEQYV.